The clone carrying this T cell receptor (beta chain) was seen at least ten times. Antigen specificity is unknown. The CDR3 is 11 amino acids. Germline V gene sequence: CDR1 DFQATT, CDR2 SNEGSKA (reference sequence). V lost 3 bases and J 4 bases, leaving 6 bases between the germline ends. TCRdb reprocessed the RT-PCR reads with MiXCR, giving one entry per CDR3 protein. The top ten clones hold approximately 11% of a sample with 650,000 to 800,000 distinct CDR3 sequences, 15% to 20% of them seen once. The data are from a study of response to subunit inactivated influenza vaccine. Study results and limitations: T cells newly recruited by each seasonal influenza vaccination are few, the authors suggested.

The starting material was PBMCs from blood, obtained roughly 5 days after vaccination. This clonotype was sampled from a man aged 45-60 years who received an inactivated influenza vaccine. The J gene is TRBJ1-2, the V gene TRBV20-1; no clear D. CDR3 coding DNA: TGCAGTGCTAGGAATCCCTATGGCTACACCTTC. Its translation is CSARNPYGYTF.